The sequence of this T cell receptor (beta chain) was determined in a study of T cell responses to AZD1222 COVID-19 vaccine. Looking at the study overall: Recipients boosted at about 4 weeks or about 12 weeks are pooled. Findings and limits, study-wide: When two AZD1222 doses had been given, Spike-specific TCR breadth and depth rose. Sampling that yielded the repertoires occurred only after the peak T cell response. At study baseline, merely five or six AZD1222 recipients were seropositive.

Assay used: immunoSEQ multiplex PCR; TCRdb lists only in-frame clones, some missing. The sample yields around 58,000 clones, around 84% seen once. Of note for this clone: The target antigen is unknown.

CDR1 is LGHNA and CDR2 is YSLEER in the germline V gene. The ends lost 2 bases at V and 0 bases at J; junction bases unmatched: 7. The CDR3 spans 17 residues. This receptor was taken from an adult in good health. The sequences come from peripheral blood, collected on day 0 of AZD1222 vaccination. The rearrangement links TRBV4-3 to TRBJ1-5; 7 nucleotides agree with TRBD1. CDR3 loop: CASSQIFQGVSNQPQHF. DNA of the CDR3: TGCGCCAGCAGCCAAATTTTCCAGGGGGTTAGCAATCAGCCCCAGCATTTT.